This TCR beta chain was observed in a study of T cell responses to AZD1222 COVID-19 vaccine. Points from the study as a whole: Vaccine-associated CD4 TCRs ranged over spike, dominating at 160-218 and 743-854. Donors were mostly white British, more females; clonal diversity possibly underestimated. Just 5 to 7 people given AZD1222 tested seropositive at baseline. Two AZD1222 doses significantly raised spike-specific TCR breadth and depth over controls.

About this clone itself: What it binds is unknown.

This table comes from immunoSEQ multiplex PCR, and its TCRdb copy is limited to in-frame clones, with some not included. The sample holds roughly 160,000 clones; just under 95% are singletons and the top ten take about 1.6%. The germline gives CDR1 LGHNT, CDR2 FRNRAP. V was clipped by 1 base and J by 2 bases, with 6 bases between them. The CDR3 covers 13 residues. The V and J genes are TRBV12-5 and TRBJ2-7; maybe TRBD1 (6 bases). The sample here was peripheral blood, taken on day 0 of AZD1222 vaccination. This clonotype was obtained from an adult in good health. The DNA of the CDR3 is TGTGCTAGTGGTTTGGGGGGGCCCTACGAGCAGTACTTC. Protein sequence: CASGLGGPYEQYF.